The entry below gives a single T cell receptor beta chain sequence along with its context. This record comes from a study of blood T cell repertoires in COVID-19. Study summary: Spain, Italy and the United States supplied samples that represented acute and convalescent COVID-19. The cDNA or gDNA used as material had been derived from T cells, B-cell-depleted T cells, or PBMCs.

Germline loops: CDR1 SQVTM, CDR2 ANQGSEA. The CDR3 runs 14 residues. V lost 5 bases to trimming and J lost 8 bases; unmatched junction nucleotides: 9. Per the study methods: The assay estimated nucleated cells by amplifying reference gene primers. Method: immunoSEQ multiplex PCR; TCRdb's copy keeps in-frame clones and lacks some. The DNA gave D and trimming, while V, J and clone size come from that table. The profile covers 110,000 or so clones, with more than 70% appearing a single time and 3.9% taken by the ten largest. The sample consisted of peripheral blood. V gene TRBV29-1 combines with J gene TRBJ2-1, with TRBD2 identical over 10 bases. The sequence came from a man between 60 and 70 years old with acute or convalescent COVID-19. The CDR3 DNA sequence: TGCAGCGTTACAGCGGGAGGGCCTGTCGATGAGCAGTTCTTC. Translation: CSVTAGGPVDEQFF.